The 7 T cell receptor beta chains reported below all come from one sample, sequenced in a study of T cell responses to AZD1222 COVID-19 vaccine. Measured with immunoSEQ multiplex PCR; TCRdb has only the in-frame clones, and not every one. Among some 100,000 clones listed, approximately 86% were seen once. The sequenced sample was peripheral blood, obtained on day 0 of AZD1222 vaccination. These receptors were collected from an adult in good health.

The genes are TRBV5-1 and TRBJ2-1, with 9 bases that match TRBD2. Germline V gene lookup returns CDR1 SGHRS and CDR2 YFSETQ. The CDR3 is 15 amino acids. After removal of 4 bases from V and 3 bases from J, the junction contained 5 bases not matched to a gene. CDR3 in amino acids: CASSIRLADYNEQFF. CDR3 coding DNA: TGCGCCAGCAGCATCCGACTAGCGGACTACAATGAGCAGTTCTTC.

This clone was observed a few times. This CDR3 reads CAISGLQGLNTEAFF. CDR3 nucleotide sequence: TGTGCCATCAGTGGGCTACAGGGGCTTAACACTGAAGCTTTCTTT. J is TRBJ1-1 and V is TRBV10-3, with TRBD1 matching over 7 bases. V gave up 4 bases and J gave up 2 bases; unmatched junction bases: 7. Germline assignment: CDR1 ENHRY and CDR2 SYGVKD. The CDR3 sequence is 15 residues long.

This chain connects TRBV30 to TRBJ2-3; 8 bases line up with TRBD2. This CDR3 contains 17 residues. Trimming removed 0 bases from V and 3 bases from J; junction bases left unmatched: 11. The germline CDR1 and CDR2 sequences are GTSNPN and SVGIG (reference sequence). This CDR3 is CAWSVFPSGPRTDTQYF. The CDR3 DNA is TGTGCCTGGAGTGTATTTCCTAGCGGGCCAAGGACAGATACGCAGTATTTT.

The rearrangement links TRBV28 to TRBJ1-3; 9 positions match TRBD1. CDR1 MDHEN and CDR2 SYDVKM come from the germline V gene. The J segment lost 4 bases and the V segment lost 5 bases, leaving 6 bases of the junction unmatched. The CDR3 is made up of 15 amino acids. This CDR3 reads CASSTGGAGGNTIYF. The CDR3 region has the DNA TGTGCCAGCAGTACAGGGGGCGCGGGAGGAAACACCATATATTTT.

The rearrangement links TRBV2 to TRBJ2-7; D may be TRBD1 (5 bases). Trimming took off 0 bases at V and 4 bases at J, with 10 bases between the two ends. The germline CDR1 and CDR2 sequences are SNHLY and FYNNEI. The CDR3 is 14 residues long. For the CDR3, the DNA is TGTGCCAGCAGTGAAGCCGACAGAATGTACGAGCAGTACTTC. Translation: CASSEADRMYEQYF.

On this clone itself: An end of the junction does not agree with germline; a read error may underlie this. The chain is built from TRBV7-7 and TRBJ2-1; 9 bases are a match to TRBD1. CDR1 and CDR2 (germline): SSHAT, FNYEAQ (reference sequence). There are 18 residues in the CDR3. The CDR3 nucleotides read TGTGCTAGCAGCTCCGGGACAGGGACTCTCAGCCCCTACAATGAGCAGTTCTTC. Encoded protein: CASSSGTGTLSPYNEQFF.

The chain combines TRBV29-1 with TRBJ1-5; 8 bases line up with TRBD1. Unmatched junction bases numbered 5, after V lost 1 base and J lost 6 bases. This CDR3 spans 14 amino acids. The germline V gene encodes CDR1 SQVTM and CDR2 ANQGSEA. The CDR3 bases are TGCAGCGTTGAAGGGACAGGGCAGGGTCAGCCCCAGCATTTT. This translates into CSVEGTGQGQPQHF.